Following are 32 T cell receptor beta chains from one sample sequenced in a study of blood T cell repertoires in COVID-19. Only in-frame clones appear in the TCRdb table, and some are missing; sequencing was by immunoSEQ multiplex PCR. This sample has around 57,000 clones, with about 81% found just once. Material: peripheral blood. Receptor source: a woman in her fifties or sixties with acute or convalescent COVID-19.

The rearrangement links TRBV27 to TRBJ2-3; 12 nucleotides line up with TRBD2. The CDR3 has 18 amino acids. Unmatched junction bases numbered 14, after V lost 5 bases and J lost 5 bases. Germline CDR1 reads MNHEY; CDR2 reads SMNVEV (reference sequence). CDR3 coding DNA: TGTGCCAGCAGTCGGATCGCGACTAGCGGGGGCATCGAAGATACGCAGTATTTT. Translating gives CASSRIATSGGIEDTQYF.

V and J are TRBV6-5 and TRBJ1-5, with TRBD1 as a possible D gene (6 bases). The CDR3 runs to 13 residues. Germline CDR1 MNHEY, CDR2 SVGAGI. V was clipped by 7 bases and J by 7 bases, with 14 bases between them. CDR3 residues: CASTHREGQPQHF. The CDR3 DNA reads TGTGCCAGCACCCACAGGGAGGGGCAGCCCCAGCATTTT.

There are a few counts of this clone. CDR3 amino acids: CASGEGGTDTQYF. In DNA, the CDR3 is TGCGCCAGCGGGGAGGGGGGCACAGATACGCAGTATTTT. The rearrangement joins TRBV5-1 to TRBJ2-3, with D possibly matching TRBD2 (7 bases). V gave up 7 bases and J gave up 1 base, with 10 bases separating them. There are 13 residues in the CDR3. The germline V gene has CDR1 SGHRS and CDR2 YFSETQ.

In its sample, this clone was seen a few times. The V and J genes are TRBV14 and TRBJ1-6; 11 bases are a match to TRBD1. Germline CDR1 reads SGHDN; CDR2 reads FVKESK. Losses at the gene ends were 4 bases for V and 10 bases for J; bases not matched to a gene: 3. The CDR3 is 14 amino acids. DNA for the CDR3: TGTGCCAGCAGCCGGACAGGGGGCCGGTCACCCCTCCACTTT. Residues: CASSRTGGRSPLHF.

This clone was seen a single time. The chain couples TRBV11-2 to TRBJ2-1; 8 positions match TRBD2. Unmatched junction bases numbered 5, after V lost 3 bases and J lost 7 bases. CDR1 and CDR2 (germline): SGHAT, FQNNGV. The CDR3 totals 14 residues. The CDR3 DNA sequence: TGTGCCAGCAGCTTTAGCGGGGATCTTAATGAGCAGTTCTTC. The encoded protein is CASSFSGDLNEQFF.

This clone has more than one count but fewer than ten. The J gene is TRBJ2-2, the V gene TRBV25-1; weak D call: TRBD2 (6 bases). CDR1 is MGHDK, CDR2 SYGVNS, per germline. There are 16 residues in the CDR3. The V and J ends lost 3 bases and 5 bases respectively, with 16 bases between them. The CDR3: CASSDPSGVRTGELFF. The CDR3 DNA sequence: TGTGCCAGCAGTGACCCGTCGGGGGTCCGAACCGGGGAGCTGTTTTTT.

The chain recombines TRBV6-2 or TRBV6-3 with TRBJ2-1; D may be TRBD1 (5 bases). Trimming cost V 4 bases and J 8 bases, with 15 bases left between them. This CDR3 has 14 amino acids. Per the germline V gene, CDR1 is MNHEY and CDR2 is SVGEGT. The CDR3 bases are TGTGCCAGCAGTTCCCGTGTGGGGCATGATGAGCAGTTCTTC. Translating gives CASSSRVGHDEQFF.

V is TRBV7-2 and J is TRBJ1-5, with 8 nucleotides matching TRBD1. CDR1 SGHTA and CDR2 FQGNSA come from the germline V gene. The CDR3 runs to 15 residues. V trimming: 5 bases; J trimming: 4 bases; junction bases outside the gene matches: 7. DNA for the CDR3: TGTGCCAGCAGCCCCCAGACAGGGGAGAATCAGCCCCAGCATTTT. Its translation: CASSPQTGENQPQHF.

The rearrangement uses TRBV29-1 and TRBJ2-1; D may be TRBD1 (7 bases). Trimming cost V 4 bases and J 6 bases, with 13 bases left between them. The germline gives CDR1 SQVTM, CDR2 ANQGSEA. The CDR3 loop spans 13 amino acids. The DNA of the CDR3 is TGCAGCGTTGGACTAGGGGGCATCAATGAGCAGTTCTTC. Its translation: CSVGLGGINEQFF.

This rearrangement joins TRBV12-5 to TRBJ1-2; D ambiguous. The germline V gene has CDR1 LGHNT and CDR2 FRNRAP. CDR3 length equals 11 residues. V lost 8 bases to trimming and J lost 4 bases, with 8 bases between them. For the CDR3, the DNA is TGTGCTAGTTCCGGTTCCTATGGCTACACCTTC. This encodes CASSGSYGYTF.

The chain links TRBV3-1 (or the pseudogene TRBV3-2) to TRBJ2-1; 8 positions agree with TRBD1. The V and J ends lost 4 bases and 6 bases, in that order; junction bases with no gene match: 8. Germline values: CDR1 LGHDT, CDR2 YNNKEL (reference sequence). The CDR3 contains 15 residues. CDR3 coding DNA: TGTGCCAGCAGCCCCGGACAGGGCAGGGGCAATGAGCAGTTCTTC. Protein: CASSPGQGRGNEQFF.

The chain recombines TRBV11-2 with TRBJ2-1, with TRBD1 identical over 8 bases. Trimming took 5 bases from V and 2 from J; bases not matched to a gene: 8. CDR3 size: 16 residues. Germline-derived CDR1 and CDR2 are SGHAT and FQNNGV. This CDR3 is CASSRGATGAYNEQFF. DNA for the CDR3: TGTGCCAGCAGCCGGGGTGCGACAGGGGCCTACAATGAGCAGTTCTTC.

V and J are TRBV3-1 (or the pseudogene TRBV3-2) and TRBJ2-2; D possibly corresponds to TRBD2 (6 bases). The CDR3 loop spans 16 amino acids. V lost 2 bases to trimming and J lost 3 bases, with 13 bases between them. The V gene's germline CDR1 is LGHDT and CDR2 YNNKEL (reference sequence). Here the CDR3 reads CASSQLSGRDTGELFF. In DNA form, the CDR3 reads TGTGCCAGCAGCCAACTTAGCGGACGGGACACCGGGGAGCTGTTTTTT.

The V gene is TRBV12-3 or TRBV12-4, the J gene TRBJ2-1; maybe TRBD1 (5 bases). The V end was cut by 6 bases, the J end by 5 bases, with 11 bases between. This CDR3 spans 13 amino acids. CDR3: CASSANRNNEQFF. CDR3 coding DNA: TGTGCCAGCAGCGCCAACAGGAACAATGAGCAGTTCTTC.

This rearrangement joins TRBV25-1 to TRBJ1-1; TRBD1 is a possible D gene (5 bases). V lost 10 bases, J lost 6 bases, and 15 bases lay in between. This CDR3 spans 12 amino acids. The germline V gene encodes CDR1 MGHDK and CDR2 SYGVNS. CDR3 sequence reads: CATWGGLAEAFF. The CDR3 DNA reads TGTGCCACCTGGGGGGGGTTGGCTGAAGCTTTCTTT. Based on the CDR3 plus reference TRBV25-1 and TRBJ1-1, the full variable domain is EADIYQTPRYLVIGTGKKITLECSQTMGHDKMYWYQQDPGMELHLIHYSYGVNSTEKGDLSSESTVSRIRTEHFPLTLESARPSHTSQYLCATWGGLAEAFFGQGTRLTVV.

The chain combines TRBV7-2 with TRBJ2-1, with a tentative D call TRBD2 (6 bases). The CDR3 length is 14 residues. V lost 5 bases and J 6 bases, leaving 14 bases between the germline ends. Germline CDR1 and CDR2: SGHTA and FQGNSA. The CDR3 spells CASSRDLPRNEQFF. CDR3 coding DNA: TGTGCCAGCAGCCGGGACTTACCCCGCAATGAGCAGTTCTTC.

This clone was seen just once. CDR3 amino acids: CASSVGQETQYF. The CDR3 coding sequence is TGTGCCAGCAGCGTAGGTCAGGAGACCCAGTACTTC. This chain uses TRBV9 with TRBJ2-5; no definite D call. The CDR3 is 12 residues long. Germline values: CDR1 SGDLS, CDR2 YYNGEE. Trimming shortened V by 0 bases and J by 5 bases, and 5 bases separated the two germline ends.

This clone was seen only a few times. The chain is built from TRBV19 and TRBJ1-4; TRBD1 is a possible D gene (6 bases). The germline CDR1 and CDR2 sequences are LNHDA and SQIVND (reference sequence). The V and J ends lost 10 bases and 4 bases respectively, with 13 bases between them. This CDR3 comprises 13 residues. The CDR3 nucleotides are TGTGCCACGCAGGACAGAAGTAATGAAAAACTGTTTTTT. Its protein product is CATQDRSNEKLFF.

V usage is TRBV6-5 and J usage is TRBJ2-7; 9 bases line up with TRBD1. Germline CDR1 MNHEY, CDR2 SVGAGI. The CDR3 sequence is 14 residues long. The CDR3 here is CATPGTGRPYEQYF. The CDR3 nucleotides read TGTGCTACCCCCGGGACAGGGCGCCCCTACGAGCAGTACTTC.

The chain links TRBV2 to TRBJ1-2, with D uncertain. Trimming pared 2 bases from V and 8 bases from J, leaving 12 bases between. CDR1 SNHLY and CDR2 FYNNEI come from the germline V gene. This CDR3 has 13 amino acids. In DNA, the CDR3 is TGTGCCAGCAGTGAACGAGGGTTGGGGGGCTACACCTTC. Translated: CASSERGLGGYTF.

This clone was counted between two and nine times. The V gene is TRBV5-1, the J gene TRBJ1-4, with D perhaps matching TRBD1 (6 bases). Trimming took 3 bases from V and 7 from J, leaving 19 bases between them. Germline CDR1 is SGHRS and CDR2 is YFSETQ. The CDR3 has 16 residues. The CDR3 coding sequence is TGCGCCAGCAGCTGGGAAGGTTTGGGGGCCGGTGAAAAACTGTTTTTT. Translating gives CASSWEGLGAGEKLFF.

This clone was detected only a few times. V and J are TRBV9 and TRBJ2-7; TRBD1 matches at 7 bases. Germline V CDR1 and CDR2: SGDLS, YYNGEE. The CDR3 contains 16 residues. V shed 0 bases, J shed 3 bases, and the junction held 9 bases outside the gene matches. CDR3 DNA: TGTGCCAGCAGCGTAGGCCCAGGGGGACAAGGCTACGAGCAGTACTTC. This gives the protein CASSVGPGGQGYEQYF.

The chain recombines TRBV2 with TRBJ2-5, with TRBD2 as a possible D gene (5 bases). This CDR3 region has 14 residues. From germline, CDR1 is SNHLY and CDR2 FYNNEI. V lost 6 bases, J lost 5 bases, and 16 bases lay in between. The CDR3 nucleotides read TGTGCCAGCAGCCGGACTGAAGGGATGGAGACCCAGTACTTC. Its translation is CASSRTEGMETQYF.

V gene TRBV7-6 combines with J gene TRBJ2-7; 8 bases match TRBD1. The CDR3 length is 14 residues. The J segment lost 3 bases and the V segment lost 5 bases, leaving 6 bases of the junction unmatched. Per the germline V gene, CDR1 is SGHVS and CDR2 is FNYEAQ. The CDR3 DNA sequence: TGTGCCAGCAGCCCGGGACAGGACTTCTACGAGCAGTACTTC. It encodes CASSPGQDFYEQYF.

The CDR3 here is CASRRDRSYTF. The CDR3 nucleotides are TGTGCCAGCAGGCGGGACAGGAGCTACACCTTC. The chain joins TRBV3-1 (or the pseudogene TRBV3-2) to TRBJ1-2; 8 bases align to TRBD1. Germline CDR1 is LGHDT and CDR2 is YNNKEL (reference sequence). The CDR3 runs 11 residues. J was trimmed by 9 bases and V by 6 bases; bases with no gene match: 3.

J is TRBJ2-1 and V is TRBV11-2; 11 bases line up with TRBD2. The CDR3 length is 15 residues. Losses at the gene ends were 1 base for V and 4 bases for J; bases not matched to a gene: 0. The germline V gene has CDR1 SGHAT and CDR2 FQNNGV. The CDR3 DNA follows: TGTGCCAGCAGCTTAGGGACTAGCGGGTACAATGAGCAGTTCTTC. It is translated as CASSLGTSGYNEQFF. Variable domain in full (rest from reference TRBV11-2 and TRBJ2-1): EAGVAQSPRYKIIEKRQSVAFWCNPISGHATLYWYQQILGQGPKLLIQFQNNGVVDDSQLPKDRFSAERLKGVDSTLKIQPAKLEDSAVYLCASSLGTSGYNEQFFGPGTRLTVL.

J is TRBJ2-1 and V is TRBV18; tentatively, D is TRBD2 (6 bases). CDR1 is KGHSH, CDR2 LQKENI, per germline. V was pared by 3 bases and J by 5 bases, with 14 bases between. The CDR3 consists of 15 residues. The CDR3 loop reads CASSPRTKFDNEQFF. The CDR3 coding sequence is TGTGCCAGCTCACCCCGGACTAAATTCGACAATGAGCAGTTCTTC.

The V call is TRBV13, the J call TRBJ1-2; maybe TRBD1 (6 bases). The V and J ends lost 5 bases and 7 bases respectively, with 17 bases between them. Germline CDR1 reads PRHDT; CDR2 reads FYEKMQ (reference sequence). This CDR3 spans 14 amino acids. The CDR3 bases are TGTGCCAGCAGCCCCTATAACAGGGACGCTGGCTACACCTTC. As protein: CASSPYNRDAGYTF.

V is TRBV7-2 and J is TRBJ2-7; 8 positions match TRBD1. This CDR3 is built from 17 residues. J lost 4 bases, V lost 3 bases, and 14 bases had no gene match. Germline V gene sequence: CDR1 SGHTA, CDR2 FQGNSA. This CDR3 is CASSLYVTGALRYEQYF. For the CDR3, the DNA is TGTGCCAGCAGCTTGTACGTGACAGGGGCGTTAAGATACGAGCAGTACTTC.

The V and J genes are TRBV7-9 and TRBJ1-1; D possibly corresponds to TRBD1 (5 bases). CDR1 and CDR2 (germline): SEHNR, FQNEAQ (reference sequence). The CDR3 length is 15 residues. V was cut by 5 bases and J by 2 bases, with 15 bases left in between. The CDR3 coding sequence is TGTGCCAGCAGCCGATGGACCGACAGAAACACTGAAGCTTTCTTT. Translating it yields CASSRWTDRNTEAFF.

The CDR3 nucleotides are TGCAGCGTTACGGAGACCATTAGCACAGATACGCAGTATTTT. Translating gives CSVTETISTDTQYF. The chain has TRBV29-1 and TRBJ2-3, with D hard to call. This CDR3 has 14 residues. V was trimmed by 5 bases and J by 0 bases, leaving 12 bases between them. The V gene's germline CDR1 is SQVTM and CDR2 ANQGSEA.

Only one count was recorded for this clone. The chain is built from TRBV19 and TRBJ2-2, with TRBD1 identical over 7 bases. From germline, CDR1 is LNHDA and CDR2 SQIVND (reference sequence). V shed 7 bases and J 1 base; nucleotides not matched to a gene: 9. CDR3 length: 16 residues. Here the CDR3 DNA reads TGTGCCAGTACCAAAATAAGGGGGCTGAACACCGGGGAGCTGTTTTTT. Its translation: CASTKIRGLNTGELFF.